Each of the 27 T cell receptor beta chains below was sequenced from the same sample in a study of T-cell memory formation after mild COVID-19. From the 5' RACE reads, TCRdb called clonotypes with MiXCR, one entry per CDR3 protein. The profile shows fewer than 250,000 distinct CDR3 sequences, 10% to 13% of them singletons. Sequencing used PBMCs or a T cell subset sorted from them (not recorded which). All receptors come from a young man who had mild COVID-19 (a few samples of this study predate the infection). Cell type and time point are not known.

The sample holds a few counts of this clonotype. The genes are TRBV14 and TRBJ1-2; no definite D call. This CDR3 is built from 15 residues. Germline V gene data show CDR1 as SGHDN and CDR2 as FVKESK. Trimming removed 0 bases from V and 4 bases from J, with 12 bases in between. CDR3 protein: CASSQEATASYGYTF. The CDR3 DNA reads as TGTGCCAGCAGCCAAGAAGCAACGGCGAGCTATGGCTACACCTTC.

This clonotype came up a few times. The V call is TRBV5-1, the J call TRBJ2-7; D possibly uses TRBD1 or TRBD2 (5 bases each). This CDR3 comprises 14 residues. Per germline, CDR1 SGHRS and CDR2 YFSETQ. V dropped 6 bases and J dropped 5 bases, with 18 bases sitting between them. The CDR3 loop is CASNLGGGSDEQYF. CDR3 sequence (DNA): TGCGCCAGCAACCTGGGTGGGGGAAGCGACGAGCAGTACTTC. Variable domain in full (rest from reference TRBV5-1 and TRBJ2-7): KAGVTQTPRYLIKTRGQQVTLSCSPISGHRSVSWYQQTPGQGLQFLFEYFSETQRNKGNFPGRFSGRQFSNSRSEMNVSTLELGDSALYLCASNLGGGSDEQYFGPGTRLTVT.

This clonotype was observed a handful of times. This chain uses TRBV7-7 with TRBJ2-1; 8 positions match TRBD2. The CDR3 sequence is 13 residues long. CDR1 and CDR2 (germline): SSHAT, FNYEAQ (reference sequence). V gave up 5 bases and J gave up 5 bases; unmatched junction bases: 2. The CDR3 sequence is CASSHGRDNEQFF. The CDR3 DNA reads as TGTGCCAGCAGCCACGGGAGGGACAATGAGCAGTTCTTC.

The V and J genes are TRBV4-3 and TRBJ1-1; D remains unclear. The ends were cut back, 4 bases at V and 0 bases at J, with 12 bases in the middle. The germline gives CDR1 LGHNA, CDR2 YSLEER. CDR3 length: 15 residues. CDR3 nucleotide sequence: TGCGCCAGCAGCCTATTACCGACGGTGAACACTGAAGCTTTCTTT. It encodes CASSLLPTVNTEAFF.

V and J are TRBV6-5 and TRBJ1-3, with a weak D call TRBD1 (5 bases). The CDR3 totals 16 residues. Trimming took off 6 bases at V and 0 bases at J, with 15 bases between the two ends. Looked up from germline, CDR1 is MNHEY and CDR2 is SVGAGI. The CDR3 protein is CASRPGTPPSGNTIYF. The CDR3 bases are TGTGCCAGCAGGCCCGGGACTCCACCCTCTGGAAACACCATATATTTT.

CDR3 DNA: TGCAGTGTGAAACTACTGGACAGTCGGGGCTACACCTTC. It is translated as CSVKLLDSRGYTF. The chain employs TRBV20-1 and TRBJ1-2; D is perhaps TRBD1 (6 bases). CDR1 and CDR2 from the germline V gene are DFQATT and SNEGSKA (reference sequence). Trimming took 7 bases from V and 8 from J, leaving 20 bases between them. This CDR3 is 13 amino acids long.

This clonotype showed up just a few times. CDR3 bases: TGCGCCAGCAGCTTCCTACGAGACAGCCCTGAAGCTTTCTTT. This sequence encodes CASSFLRDSPEAFF. The chain links TRBV5-1 to TRBJ1-1; weak D call: TRBD1 (5 bases). This CDR3 is built from 14 residues. Germline loops: CDR1 SGHRS, CDR2 YFSETQ. With 2 bases removed from V and 6 bases from J, the gap between germline ends came to 14 bases.

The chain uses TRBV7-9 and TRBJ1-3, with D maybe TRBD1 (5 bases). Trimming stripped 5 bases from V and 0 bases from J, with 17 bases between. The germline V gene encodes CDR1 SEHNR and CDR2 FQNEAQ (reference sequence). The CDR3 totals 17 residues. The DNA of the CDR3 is TGTGCCAGCAGCCAAACTACCGACAGATTCTCTGGAAACACCATATATTTT. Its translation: CASSQTTDRFSGNTIYF.

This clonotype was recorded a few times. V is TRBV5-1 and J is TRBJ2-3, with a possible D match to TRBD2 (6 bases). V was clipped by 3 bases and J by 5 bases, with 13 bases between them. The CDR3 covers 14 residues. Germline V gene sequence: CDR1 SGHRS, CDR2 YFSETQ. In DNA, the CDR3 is TGCGCCAGCAGCTGGACCCTTAGCGGAGATACGCAGTATTTT. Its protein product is CASSWTLSGDTQYF.

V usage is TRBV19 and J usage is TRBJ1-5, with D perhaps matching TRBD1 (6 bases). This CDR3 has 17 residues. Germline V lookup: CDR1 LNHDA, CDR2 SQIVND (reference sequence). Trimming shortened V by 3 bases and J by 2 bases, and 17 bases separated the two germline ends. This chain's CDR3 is CASSIVPGGRRNQPQHF. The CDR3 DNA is TGTGCCAGTAGTATCGTCCCCGGGGGGCGCCGCAATCAGCCCCAGCATTTT.

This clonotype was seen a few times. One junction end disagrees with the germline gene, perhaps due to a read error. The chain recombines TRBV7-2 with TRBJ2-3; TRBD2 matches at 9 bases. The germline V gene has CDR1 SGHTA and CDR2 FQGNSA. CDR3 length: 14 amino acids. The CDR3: CASSAGTSKDTQYF. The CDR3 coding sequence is TGTGCCAGCAGCGCCGGGACTAGCAAAGATACGCAGTATTTT.

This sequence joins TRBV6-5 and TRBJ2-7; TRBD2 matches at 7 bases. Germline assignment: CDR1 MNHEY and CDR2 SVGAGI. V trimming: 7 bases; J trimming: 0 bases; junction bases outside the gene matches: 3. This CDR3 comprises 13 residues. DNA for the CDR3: TGTGCCAGCACGAGGGAGGGCTCCTACGAGCAGTACTTC. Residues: CASTREGSYEQYF.

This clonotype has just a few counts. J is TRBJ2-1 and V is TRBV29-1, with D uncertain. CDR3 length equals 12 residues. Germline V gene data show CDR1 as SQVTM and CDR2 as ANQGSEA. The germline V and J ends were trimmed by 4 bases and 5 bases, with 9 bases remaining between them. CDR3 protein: CSVATNHNEQFF. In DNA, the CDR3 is TGCAGCGTTGCCACTAATCACAATGAGCAGTTCTTC.

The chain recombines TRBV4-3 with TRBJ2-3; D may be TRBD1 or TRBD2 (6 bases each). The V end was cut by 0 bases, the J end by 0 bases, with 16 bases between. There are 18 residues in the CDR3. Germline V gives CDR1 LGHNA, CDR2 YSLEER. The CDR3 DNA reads TGCGCCAGCAGCCAAGATCTGCTTACGGGGGCTAGCACAGATACGCAGTATTTT. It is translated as CASSQDLLTGASTDTQYF.

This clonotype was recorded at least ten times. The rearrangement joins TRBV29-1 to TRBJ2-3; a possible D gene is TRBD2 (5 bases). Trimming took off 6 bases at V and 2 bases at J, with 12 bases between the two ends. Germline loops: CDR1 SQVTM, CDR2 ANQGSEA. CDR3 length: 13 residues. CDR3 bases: TGCAGCGTCGCGGGCAGACACACAGATACGCAGTATTTT. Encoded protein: CSVAGRHTDTQYF.

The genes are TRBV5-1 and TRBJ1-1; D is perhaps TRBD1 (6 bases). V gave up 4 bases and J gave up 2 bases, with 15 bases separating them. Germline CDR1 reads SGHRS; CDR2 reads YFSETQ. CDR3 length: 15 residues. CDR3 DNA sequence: TGCGCCAGCAGCCAGCCTGAGGGGGGAAACACTGAAGCTTTCTTT. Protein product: CASSQPEGGNTEAFF.

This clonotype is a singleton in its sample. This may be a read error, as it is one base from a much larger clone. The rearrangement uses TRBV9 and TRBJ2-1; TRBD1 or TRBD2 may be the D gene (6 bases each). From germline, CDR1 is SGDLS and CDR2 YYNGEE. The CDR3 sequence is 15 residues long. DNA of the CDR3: TGTGCCAGCAGCCCAGAGGGGGGCTCCTACACTGAGCAGTTCTTC. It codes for CASSPEGGSYTEQFF. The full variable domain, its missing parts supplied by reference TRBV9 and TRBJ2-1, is DSGVTQTPKHLITATGQRVTLRCSPRSGDLSVYWYQQSLDQGLQFLIQYYNGEERAKGNILERFSAQQFPDLHSELNLSSLELGDSALYFCASSPEGGSYTEQFFGPGTRLTVL.

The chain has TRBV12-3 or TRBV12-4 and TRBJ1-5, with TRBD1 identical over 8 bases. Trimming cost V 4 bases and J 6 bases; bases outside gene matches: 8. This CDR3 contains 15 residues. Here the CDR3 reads CASSSGGGFGQPQHF. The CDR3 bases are TGTGCCAGCAGTTCAGGGGGCGGTTTTGGTCAGCCCCAGCATTTT.

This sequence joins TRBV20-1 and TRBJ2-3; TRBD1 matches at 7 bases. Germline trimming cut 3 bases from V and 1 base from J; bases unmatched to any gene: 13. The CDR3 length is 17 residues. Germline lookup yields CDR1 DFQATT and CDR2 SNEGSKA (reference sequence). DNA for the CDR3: TGCAGTGCTAGTACACTCGCGGACAGGAGACGCACAGATACGCAGTATTTT. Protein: CSASTLADRRRTDTQYF.

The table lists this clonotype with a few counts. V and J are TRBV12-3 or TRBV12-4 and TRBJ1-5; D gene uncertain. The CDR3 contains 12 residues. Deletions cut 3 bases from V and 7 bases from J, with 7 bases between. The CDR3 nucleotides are TGTGCCAGCAGTTTGTATGGACAGCCCCAGCATTTT. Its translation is CASSLYGQPQHF.

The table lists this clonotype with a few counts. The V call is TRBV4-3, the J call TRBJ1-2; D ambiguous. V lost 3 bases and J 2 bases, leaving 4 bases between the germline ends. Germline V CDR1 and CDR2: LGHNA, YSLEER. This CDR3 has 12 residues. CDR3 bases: TGCGCCAGCAGCCAGAACAACTATGGCTACACCTTC. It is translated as CASSQNNYGYTF.

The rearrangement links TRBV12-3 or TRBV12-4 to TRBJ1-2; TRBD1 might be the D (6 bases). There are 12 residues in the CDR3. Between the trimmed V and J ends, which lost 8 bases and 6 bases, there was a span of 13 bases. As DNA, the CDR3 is TGTGCCAGCCAGGGGCAGGGAGATGGCTACACCTTC. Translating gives CASQGQGDGYTF.

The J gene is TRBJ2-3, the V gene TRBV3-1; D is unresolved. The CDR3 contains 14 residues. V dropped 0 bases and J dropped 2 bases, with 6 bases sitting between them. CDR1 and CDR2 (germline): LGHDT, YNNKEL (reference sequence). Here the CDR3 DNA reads TGTGCCAGCAGCCAAGAGCTGGACACAGATACGCAGTATTTT. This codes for CASSQELDTDTQYF.

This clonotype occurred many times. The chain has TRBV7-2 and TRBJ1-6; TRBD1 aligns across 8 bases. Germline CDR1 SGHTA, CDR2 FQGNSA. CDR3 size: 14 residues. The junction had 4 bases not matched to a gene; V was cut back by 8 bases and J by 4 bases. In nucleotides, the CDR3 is TGTGCCAGCGGACAGGGTAGTTATAATTCACCCCTCCACTTT. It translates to CASGQGSYNSPLHF.

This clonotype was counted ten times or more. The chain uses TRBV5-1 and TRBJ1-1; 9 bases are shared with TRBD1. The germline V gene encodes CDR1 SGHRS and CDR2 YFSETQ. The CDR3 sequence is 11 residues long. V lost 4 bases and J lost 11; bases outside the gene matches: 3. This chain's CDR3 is CASSGDRAAFF. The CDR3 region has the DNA TGCGCCAGCAGCGGGGACAGGGCGGCTTTCTTT.

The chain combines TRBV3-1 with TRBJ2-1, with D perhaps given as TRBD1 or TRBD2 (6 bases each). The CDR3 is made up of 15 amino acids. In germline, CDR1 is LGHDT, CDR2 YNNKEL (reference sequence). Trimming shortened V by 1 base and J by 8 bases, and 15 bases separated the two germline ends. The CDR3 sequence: CASSQGWGAVDEQFF. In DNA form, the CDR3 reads TGTGCCAGCAGCCAAGGGTGGGGGGCGGTGGATGAGCAGTTCTTC.

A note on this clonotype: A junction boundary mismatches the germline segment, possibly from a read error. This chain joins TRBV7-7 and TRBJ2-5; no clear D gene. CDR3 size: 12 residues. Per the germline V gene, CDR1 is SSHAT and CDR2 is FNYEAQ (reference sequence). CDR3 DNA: TGTGCTAGCAGCCCGGTCCAAGAGACCAAGTACTTC. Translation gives CASSPVQETKYF.